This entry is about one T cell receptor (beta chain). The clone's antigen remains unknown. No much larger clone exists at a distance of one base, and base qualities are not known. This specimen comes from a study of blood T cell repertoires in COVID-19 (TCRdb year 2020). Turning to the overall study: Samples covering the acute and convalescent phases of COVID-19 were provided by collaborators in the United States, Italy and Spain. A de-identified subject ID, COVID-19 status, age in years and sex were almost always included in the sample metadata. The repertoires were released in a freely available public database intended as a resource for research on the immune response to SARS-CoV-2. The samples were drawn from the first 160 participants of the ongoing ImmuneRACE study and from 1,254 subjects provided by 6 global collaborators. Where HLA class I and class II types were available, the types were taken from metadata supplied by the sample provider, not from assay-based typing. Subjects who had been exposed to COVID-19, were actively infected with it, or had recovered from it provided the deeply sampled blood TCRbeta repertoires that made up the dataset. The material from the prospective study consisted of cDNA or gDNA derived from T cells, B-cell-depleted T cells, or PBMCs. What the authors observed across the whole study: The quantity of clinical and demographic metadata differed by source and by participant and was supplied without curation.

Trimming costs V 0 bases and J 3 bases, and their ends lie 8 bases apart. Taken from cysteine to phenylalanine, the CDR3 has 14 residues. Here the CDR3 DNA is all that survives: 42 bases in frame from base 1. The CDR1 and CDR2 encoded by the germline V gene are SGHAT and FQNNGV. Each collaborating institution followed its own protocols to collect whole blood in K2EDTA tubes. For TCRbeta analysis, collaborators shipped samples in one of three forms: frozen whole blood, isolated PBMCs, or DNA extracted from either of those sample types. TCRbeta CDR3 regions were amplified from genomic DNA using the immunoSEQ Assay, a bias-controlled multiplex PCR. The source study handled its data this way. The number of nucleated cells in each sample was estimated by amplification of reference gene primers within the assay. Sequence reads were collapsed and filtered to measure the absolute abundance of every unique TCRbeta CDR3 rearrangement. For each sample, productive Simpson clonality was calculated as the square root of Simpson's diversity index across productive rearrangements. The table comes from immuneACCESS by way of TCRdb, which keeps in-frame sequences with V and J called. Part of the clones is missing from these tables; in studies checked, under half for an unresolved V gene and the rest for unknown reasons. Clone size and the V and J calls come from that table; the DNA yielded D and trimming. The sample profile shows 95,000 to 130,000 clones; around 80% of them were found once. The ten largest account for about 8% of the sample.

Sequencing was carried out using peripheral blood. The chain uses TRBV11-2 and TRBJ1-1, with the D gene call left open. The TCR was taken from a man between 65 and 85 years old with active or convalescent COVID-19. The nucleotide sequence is TGTGCCAGCAGCTTAGATGGCGGGGACACTGAAGCTTTCTTT. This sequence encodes CASSLDGGDTEAFF. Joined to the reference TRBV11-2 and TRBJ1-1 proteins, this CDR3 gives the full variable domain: EAGVAQSPRYKIIEKRQSVAFWCNPISGHATLYWYQQILGQGPKLLIQFQNNGVVDDSQLPKDRFSAERLKGVDSTLKIQPAKLEDSAVYLCASSLDGGDTEAFFGQGTRLTVV.